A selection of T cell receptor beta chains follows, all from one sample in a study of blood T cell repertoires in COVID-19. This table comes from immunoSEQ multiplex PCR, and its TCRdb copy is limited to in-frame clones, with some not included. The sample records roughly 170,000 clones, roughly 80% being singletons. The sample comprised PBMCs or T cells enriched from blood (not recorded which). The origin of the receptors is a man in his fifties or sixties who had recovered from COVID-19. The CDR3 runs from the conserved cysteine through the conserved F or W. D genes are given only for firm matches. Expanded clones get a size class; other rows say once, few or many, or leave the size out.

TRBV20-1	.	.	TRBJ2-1	TGCAGTGCTCCTTCCGGGTATGAGCAGTTCTTC	CSAPSGYEQFF
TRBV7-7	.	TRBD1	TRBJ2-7	TGTGCTAGCAGCAGAGGGACAGGGTACGAGCAGTACTTC	CASSRGTGYEQYF
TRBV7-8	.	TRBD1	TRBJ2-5	TGTGCCAGCAGCCACCGGGGCGGGACAGGGAAAGAGACCCAGTACTTC	CASSHRGGTGKETQYF
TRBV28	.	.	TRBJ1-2	TGTGCCAGCACCAGGACAGCGACTTTCTATGGCTACACCTTC	CASTRTATFYGYTF
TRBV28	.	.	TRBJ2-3	TGTGCCAGCAGTCGGTTAACGAGCACAGATACGCAGTATTTT	CASSRLTSTDTQYF
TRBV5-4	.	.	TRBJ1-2	TGTGCCAGCAGCCCTCAGGGCCGGGACTATGGCTACACCTTC	CASSPQGRDYGYTF
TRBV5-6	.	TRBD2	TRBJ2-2	TGTGCCAGCAGCTTATGGACTAGATTTGCCGGGGAGCTGTTTTTT	CASSLWTRFAGELFF
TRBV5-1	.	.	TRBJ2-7	TGCGCCAGCAGCTTGAAAAGGGGCCTCTACGAGCAGTACTTC	CASSLKRGLYEQYF
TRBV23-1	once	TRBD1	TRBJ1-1	TGCGCCAGCGTACCTGTGAAGGGACAGATGGTAATAGCTTTCTTT	CASVPVKGQMVIAFF
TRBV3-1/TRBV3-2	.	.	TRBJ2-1	TGTGCCAGCAGCCACACCGGGACAAACTACAATGAGCAGTTCTTC	CASSHTGTNYNEQFF
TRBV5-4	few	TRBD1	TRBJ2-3	TGTGCCAGCAGCTTGGACAGGGGAGATACGCAGTATTTT	CASSLDRGDTQYF
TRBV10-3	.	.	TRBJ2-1	TGTGCCATCAGTGTGGCCAGCCGGGGATACAATGAGCAGTTCTTC	CAISVASRGYNEQFF
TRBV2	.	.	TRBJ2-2	TGTGCCAGCAGAAGACAGGCGAACACCGGGGAGCTGTTTTTT	CASRRQANTGELFF
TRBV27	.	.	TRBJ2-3	TGTGCCAGCAGTTTGCACCGCGCGTCGGGTATCGATACGCAGTATTTT	CASSLHRASGIDTQYF
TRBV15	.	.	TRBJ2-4	TGTGCCACCAGCAGAGATAGGGGAACACTAGCCAAAAACATTCAGTACTTC	CATSRDRGTLAKNIQYF
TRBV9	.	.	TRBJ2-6	TGTGCCAGCAGCGCTAGTTCCCCTTCTGGGGCCAACGTCCTGACTTTC	CASSASSPSGANVLTF
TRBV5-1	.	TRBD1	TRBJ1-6	TGCGCCAGCAGTCTTAGGTGGGACAGGGGTTGGTCACCCCTCCACTTT	CASSLRWDRGWSPLHF
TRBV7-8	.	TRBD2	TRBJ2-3	TGTGCCAGCAGCCAAGGACTAGCGGGGCTAGCGCAGTATTTT	CASSQGLAGLAQYF
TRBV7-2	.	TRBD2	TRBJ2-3	TGTGCCAGCAGCTTACTTAGCGGGGGGGCCTTAGATACGCAGTATTTT	CASSLLSGGALDTQYF
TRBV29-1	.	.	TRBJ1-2	TGCAGCACTCCTAACCTCGCTGGCTACACCTTC	CSTPNLAGYTF
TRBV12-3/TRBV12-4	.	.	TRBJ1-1	TGTGCCAGCAGTTTTGGACAGTCGACTGAAGCTTTCTTT	CASSFGQSTEAFF
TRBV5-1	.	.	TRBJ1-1	TGCGCCAGCAGACAAACGTCTTCAGGGAACACTGAAGCTTTCTTT	CASRQTSSGNTEAFF
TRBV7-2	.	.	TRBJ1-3	TGTGCCAGCAGATCAGGGAACACCATATATTTT	CASRSGNTIYF
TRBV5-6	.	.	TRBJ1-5	TGTGCCAGCAGCTTGGCGGGTTCCCAGCCCCAGCATTTT	CASSLAGSQPQHF
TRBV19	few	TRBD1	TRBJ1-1	TGTGCCAGTAGTCTAAACAGGGGAAGGACTGAAGCTTTCTTT	CASSLNRGRTEAFF
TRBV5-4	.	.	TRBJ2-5	TGTGCCAGCAGCTTGGGTGGCCCAGGGAACCAAGAGACCCAGTACTTC	CASSLGGPGNQETQYF
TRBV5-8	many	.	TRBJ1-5	TGTGCCAGCAGCTCGGGACACTATAGCAATCAGCCCCAGCATTTT	CASSSGHYSNQPQHF
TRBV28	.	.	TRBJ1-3	TGTGCCAGCACGGCCGGGACATCTGGAAACACCATATATTTT	CASTAGTSGNTIYF
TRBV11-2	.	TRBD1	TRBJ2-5	TGTGCCAGCACCAAGGGGACAGTCCAAGAGACCCAGTACTTC	CASTKGTVQETQYF
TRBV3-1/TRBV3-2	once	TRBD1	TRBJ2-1	TGTGCCAGCAGAGAGACCCGGACAGGGTGGACAAATGAGCAGTTCTTC	CASRETRTGWTNEQFF
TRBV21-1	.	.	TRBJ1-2	TGTGCCAGCAGCAATCTGTCTTCAGGGAAGCTAGCGGGCTACACCTTC	CASSNLSSGKLAGYTF
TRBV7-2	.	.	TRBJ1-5	TGTGCCAGCAGCTTAGAAGGAGGTCAGCCCCAGCATTTT	CASSLEGGQPQHF
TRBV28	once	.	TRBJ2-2	TGTGCCAGCTCCGACCCTCGGGGGGCGGGGATGTTGGGGGAGCTGTTTTTT	CASSDPRGAGMLGELFF